This T cell receptor (beta chain) was identified in a study of CD8 T cells in Susac syndrome. Reverse transcription used about 0.45 to 1 ug RNA and random hexamers. The CDR3 of TCR beta was amplified by immunoSEQ multiplex PCR across 54 Vbeta and 13 Jbeta. TCRdb used MiXCR to reprocess the immunoSEQ multiplex PCR reads, holding one entry per CDR3 protein. Of around 180,000 distinct CDR3 sequences in the sample, more than 90% were seen once. Trimming cost V 3 bases and J 0 bases, with 9 bases left between them. CDR3 size: 15 residues. Germline loops: CDR1 GTSNPN, CDR2 SVGIG (reference sequence). Sequencing of TCR beta was performed on blood CD8+ and CD4+ T cells. Treatment-naive patients with stable or active relapsing-remitting disease served as multiple sclerosis controls. Negative isolation was used for CD8+ and CD4+ T cells, and FACS enrichment was applied to TEMRA cells.

The J gene is TRBJ2-6, the V gene TRBV30; TRBD1 might be the D (6 bases). Sequencing was performed on CD4+ T cells from PBMCs. This sequence originates from a human donor with multiple sclerosis. CDR3 residues: CAWSSGVSGANVLTF. The CDR3 region has the DNA TGTGCCTGGAGCTCAGGGGTCTCTGGGGCCAACGTCCTGACTTTC.